A selection of T cell receptor beta chains follows, all from one sample in a study of CD8 T cells in ankylosing spondylitis. TCRdb analysed the 5' RACE reads with MiXCR anew, one entry per CDR3 protein. The sample lists under 250,000 distinct CDR3 sequences; 32% were seen once. Sequenced sample: blood, either unsorted or a sorted T cell fraction (not recorded which). These receptors were collected from a male donor with ankylosing spondylitis or in good health (not recorded which). Each CDR3 is given with its conserved first and last residue. Fields, in order: V gene, D gene, J gene, clone size, CDR3 protein, CDR3 DNA. A D gene is named only where the DNA matches it firmly. Expanded clones are given a class, and other clones once, few, many or no size at all.

TRBV20-1	-	TRBJ1-3	-	CSARDPGASSGNTIYF	TGCAGTGCTAGAGATCCAGGGGCCAGCTCTGGAAACACCATATATTTT
TRBV29-1	-	TRBJ1-1	-	CSVNRFGTEAFF	TGCAGCGTAAACAGGTTTGGGACTGAAGCTTTCTTT
TRBV11-2	TRBD1	TRBJ2-7	-	CASSHNRGYEQYF	TGTGCCAGCAGCCACAACAGGGGTTACGAGCAGTACTTC
TRBV20-1	-	TRBJ2-3	few	CSAWIEYTDTQYF	TGCAGTGCTTGGATCGAGTACACAGATACGCAGTATTTT
TRBV15	-	TRBJ2-3	-	CATSRDGGQVDTQYF	TGTGCCACCAGCAGAGATGGGGGCCAAGTAGATACGCAGTATTTT
TRBV27	-	TRBJ2-7	-	CASSSSTASYEQYF	-
TRBV12-3/TRBV12-4	TRBD2	TRBJ2-7	-	CASSKGLAGDEQYF	TGTGCCAGCAGCAAAGGACTAGCGGGGGACGAGCAGTACTTC
TRBV29-1	-	TRBJ1-1	many	CSVEDSAEAFF	TGCAGCGTTGAAGATTCAGCTGAAGCTTTCTTT
TRBV15	TRBD1	TRBJ2-7	-	CATSRGTGGLYEQYF	TGTGCCACCAGCAGAGGGACAGGAGGACTTTACGAGCAGTACTTC
TRBV20-1	TRBD1	TRBJ2-5	few	CSATWTGAETQYF	TGCAGTGCTACATGGACAGGGGCTGAGACCCAGTACTTC
TRBV20-1	TRBD1	TRBJ2-1	few	CSAERDRVSNEQFF	TGCAGTGCCGAAAGGGACAGGGTCTCGAATGAGCAGTTCTTC
TRBV27	TRBD1	TRBJ2-3	few	CASSWQGANTQYF	TGTGCCAGCAGTTGGCAGGGGGCTAATACGCAGTATTTT
TRBV29-1	TRBD1	TRBJ2-7	few	CSVYGGGTGTIEQYF	TGCAGCGTTTACGGGGGTGGGACAGGGACGATCGAGCAGTACTTC
TRBV12-3/TRBV12-4	TRBD1	TRBJ2-1	-	CASSRQWGTGGGNEQFF	TGTGCCAGCAGTCGCCAATGGGGGACAGGAGGGGGAAATGAGCAGTTCTTC
TRBV5-5	-	TRBJ2-1	few	CASSLVRSGDEQFF	TGTGCCAGCAGCTTGGTCCGGAGTGGAGATGAGCAGTTCTTC
TRBV4-2	TRBD2	TRBJ2-7	-	CASSQDQSLAGYEQYF	TGTGCCAGCAGCCAAGATCAAAGTCTAGCGGGGTACGAGCAGTACTTC
TRBV7-2	-	TRBJ2-5	few	CASSANRETQYF	TGTGCCAGCAGCGCAAATCGGGAGACCCAGTACTTC
TRBV11-2	TRBD2	TRBJ2-2	-	CASSFSVLAGGPPNTGELFF	TGTGCCAGCAGCTTTTCGGTACTAGCGGGGGGGCCACCGAACACCGGGGAGCTGTTTTTT
TRBV20-1	TRBD1	TRBJ1-2	-	CSALSGGYGYTF	TGCAGTGCCCTATCAGGGGGTTACGGCTACACCTTC
TRBV9	-	TRBJ2-1	few	CASSPTVGTARLGEQFF	TGTGCCAGCAGCCCGACCGTAGGGACCGCACGGTTGGGTGAGCAGTTCTTC
TRBV7-2	-	TRBJ2-3	few	CATSRGVADTQYF	TGTGCCACCTCCCGAGGGGTTGCAGATACGCAGTATTTT
TRBV29-1	-	TRBJ2-3	few	CSVQRGGTDTQYF	TGCAGCGTTCAAAGGGGGGGAACAGATACGCAGTATTTT
TRBV20-1	TRBD2	TRBJ2-3	-	CSARDLAGGPLGTDTQYF	TGCAGTGCTAGAGACTTAGCGGGGGGACCGTTGGGCACAGATACGCAGTATTTT
TRBV6-5	-	TRBJ2-5	-	CASHPGDGTQYF	TGTGCCAGCCATCCAGGGGATGGGACCCAGTACTTC
TRBV19	-	TRBJ1-1	-	CASSIGGATEAFF	TGTGCCAGTAGTATCGGGGGTGCTACTGAAGCTTTCTTT
TRBV20-1	TRBD2	TRBJ2-3	many	CSAKPPLALAGTDTQYF	TGCAGTGCTAAGCCCCCACTAGCGCTGGCGGGCACAGATACGCAGTATTTT
TRBV5-1	-	TRBJ2-5	-	CASSSSGAGGETQYF	TGCGCCAGCAGCTCTTCGGGGGCCGGGGGTGAGACCCAGTACTTC
TRBV27	-	TRBJ1-1	few	CASKDINTEAFF	TGTGCCAGCAAAGATATCAACACTGAAGCTTTCTTT
TRBV30	-	TRBJ1-2	-	CAWIPPTGYWSYTF	TGTGCCTGGATCCCTCCTACGGGGTATTGGAGCTACACCTTC
TRBV7-8	-	TRBJ2-1	-	CASSPTRWEQFF	TGTGCCAGCAGCCCTACGAGGTGGGAGCAGTTCTTC
TRBV20-1	TRBD1	TRBJ1-5	once	CSAKTGNQPQHF	TGCAGTGCTAAGACAGGGAATCAGCCCCAGCATTTT
TRBV9	-	TRBJ1-1	-	CASEPLGNMNTEAFF	TGTGCCAGCGAGCCTCTAGGAAACATGAACACTGAAGCTTTCTTT
TRBV29-1	-	TRBJ2-3	-	CSVKASGTDTQYF	TGCAGCGTGAAGGCTAGCGGCACAGATACGCAGTATTTT
TRBV12-3/TRBV12-4	-	TRBJ1-5	-	CASSLEGFQPQHF	TGTGCCAGCAGTTTAGAGGGTTTTCAGCCCCAGCATTTT
TRBV5-6	-	TRBJ1-4	once	CASSLRQGITNEKLFF	TGTGCCAGCAGCTTGAGGCAGGGAATCACTAATGAAAAACTGTTTTTT
TRBV5-6	-	TRBJ2-3	-	CASSLGQYTDTQYF	TGTGCCAGCAGCTTGGGACAGTACACAGATACGCAGTATTTT
TRBV5-5	TRBD2	TRBJ2-5	-	CASSWTGGGETQYF	TGTGCCAGCAGCTGGACGGGGGGAGGCGAGACCCAGTACTTC
TRBV29-1	-	TRBJ1-4	-	CSVASGPSKGELFF	TGCAGCGTTGCGTCGGGCCCTAGTAAAGGGGAACTGTTTTTT
TRBV29-1	-	TRBJ1-2	-	CSVDLGGYGYTF	TGCAGCGTTGATCTGGGAGGCTATGGCTACACCTTC
TRBV7-9	-	TRBJ2-1	few	CASSFVRGNEQFF	TGTGCCAGCAGCTTCGTGCGGGGCAATGAGCAGTTCTTC
TRBV20-1	-	TRBJ1-5	many	CSARDTLGPQHF	TGCAGTGCTAGAGACACGCTGGGGCCCCAGCATTTT
TRBV12-3/TRBV12-4	-	TRBJ2-5	-	CASSDGPQETQYF	TGTGCCAGCAGCGACGGCCCCCAAGAGACCCAGTACTTC
TRBV27	-	TRBJ1-5	-	CASSLFAPQGQPQHF	TGTGCCAGCAGTTTATTCGCACCACAGGGTCAGCCCCAGCATTTT
TRBV5-1	-	TRBJ1-1	-	CASSFARPNTEAFF	TGCGCCAGCAGCTTCGCCAGACCGAACACTGAAGCTTTCTTT
TRBV3-1	TRBD2	TRBJ2-1	few	CASSQQRGAERNEQFF	TGTGCCAGCAGCCAACAGCGGGGGGCCGAACGCAATGAGCAGTTCTTC
TRBV5-6	TRBD2	TRBJ2-1	-	CASSFGLAGDNEQFF	TGTGCCAGCAGCTTCGGACTAGCGGGGGACAATGAGCAGTTCTTC
TRBV27	-	TRBJ2-5	few	CASSPRQAQETQYF	TGTGCCAGCAGTCCCCGACAGGCACAAGAGACCCAGTACTTC
TRBV5-5	TRBD1	TRBJ2-7	few	CASTWGQGASSYEQYF	TGTGCCAGCACCTGGGGACAGGGGGCCTCCTCCTACGAGCAGTACTTC
TRBV2	-	TRBJ2-1	-	CASSVGPEQFF	TGTGCCAGCAGTGTGGGGCCTGAGCAGTTCTTC